This T cell receptor (beta chain) was found in a study of beta chain features in type 1 diabetes. Looking at the study overall: Sorted cells examined across all samples numbered around 110,000,000.

Study results and limitations: Individuals with type 1 diabetes displayed fewer insertions and more deletions at VDJ junctions.

Every donor provided one heparinised blood draw, which averaged roughly 120 mL. Sorting based on CD45RO/CCR7/CD25/CD127/CD95/CD27 separated CD4+ naive, central memory, regulatory and stem cell-like memory cells. Turning to this clone: The antigen is not known.

Expressed TCRB transcripts were sequenced, since all the RNA that had been isolated was reverse transcribed. TCRdb's table, derived via immunoSEQ multiplex PCR, lists solely in-frame clones and lacks some. Of around 44,000 clones in the sample, roughly 50% were seen once. Germline CDR1 is SGHNT and CDR2 is YENEEA. The CDR3 has 15 amino acids. Trimming removed 2 bases from V and 3 bases from J; junction bases left unmatched: 3. The chain carries TRBV11-3 and TRBJ2-5; 10 bases are a match to TRBD1. The sample comprised stem cell memory CD4+ T cells from blood. This clonotype was sampled from a woman under 40 in good health. The CDR3 reads CASSLFGTGEETQYF. In DNA form, the CDR3 reads TGTGCCAGCAGCTTATTCGGGACAGGGGAAGAGACCCAGTACTTC.